This TCR beta chain derives from a study of metastatic and nonmetastatic thyroid tumors. This clone was detected ten times or more. TCRdb re-called the PCR reads through MiXCR. The repertoire holds about 92,000 clones, with more than 13% as singletons. Each patient went into thyroid surgery without having received any treatment. Trimming pared 2 bases from V and 5 bases from J, leaving 12 bases between. The CDR3 sequence is 14 residues long. Germline V CDR1 and CDR2: PRHDT, FYEKMQ (reference sequence). The sample was blood. This receptor was obtained from a female donor with papillary thyroid cancer or a benign thyroid nodule (not recorded which). Some clones in this sample may be carry-over from other donors' samples. J is TRBJ2-5 and V is TRBV13, with D perhaps matching TRBD1 (6 bases). CDR3 DNA: TGTGCCAGCAGCTTAAAGGGGGTAGTGGAGACCCAGTACTTC. It is translated as CASSLKGVVETQYF. The full variable domain, with the rest looked up from reference TRBV13 and TRBJ2-5, is AAGVIQSPRHLIKEKRETATLKCYPIPRHDTVYWYQQGPGQDPQFLISFYEKMQSDKGSIPDRFSAQQFSDYHSELNMSSLELGDSALYFCASSLKGVVETQYFGPGTRLLVL.